This T cell receptor beta chain emerged from a study of identical twins. The J segment lost 4 bases and the V segment lost 2 bases, leaving 5 bases of the junction unmatched. CDR3 length: 15 amino acids. MiXCR was run by TCRdb on the 5' RACE reads, yielding one entry per CDR3 protein. This sample carries 200,000 to 250,000 distinct CDR3 sequences, about 7% of them seen once, and the ten largest clones take 3.5% to 4%. This clonotype has more than one count but fewer than ten. Another study also made use of these data, one on yellow fever vaccine responses in identical twins.

The material sequenced was memory (CD45RO+) T cells sorted from blood. The chain employs TRBV12-3 or TRBV12-4 and TRBJ1-3; 7 positions agree with TRBD1. The TCR sequence derives from a young woman in good health. CDR3 sequence (DNA): TGTGCCAGCAGTTTAATAAGACAGGGCGGAAACACCATATATTTT. This translates into CASSLIRQGGNTIYF.